This TCR beta chain emerged from a study of OX40 agonist ivuxolimab in advanced cancers. As for the study in general: A partial response was reached by three patients: one with hepatocellular carcinoma and two with cutaneous melanoma.

A remark on this clone: Antigen unknown.

The table came from immunoSEQ multiplex PCR; TCRdb's copy has only in-frame clones and leaves some out. The profile shows 60,000 to 70,000 clones, 87% of them singletons. Findings and limits, study-wide: Clonal expansion among partial responders at 0.1-3.0 mg/kg ranked near the lowest. Expanded clones tended on average to be more numerous among CD8+ T cells than CD4+.

This clonotype originated in an adult with an advanced solid tumor such as melanoma, head and neck, liver or kidney cancer. The starting material was CD4+ or CD8+ T cells sorted from blood, obtained in a trial of the OX40 agonist ivuxolimab.

The CDR3 DNA is TGTGCCAGCAGCTTAATGGCTACCACTCTGAAGGATACGCAGTATTTT. Protein: CASSLMATTLKDTQYF. This chain connects TRBV7-9 to TRBJ2-3; D is unclear. V was clipped by 2 bases and J by 6 bases, with 18 bases between them. CDR1 is SEHNR and CDR2 is FQNEAQ in the germline V gene (reference sequence). The CDR3 runs 16 residues.